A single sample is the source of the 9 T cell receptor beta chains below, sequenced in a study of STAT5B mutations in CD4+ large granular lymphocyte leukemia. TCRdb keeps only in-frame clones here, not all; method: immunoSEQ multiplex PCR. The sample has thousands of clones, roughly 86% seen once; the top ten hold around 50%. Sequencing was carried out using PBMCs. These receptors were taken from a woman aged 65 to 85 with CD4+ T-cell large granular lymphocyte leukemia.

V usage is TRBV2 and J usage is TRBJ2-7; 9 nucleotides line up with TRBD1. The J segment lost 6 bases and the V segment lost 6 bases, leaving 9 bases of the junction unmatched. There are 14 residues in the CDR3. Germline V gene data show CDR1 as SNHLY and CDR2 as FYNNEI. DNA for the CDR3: TGTGCCAGCAGCCCGGGACAGGGTACGTCCGAGCAGTACTTC. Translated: CASSPGQGTSEQYF.

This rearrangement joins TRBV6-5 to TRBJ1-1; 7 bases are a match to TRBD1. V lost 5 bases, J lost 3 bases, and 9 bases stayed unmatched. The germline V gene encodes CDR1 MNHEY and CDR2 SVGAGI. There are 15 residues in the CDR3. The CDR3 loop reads CASSGEGAGDTEAFF. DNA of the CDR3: TGTGCCAGCAGTGGGGAGGGGGCAGGGGACACTGAAGCTTTCTTT.

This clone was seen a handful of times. The CDR3 DNA follows: TGTGCCAGCAGCCCACGTCAGGGGTGGGGCACTGAAGCTTTCTTT. Encoded protein: CASSPRQGWGTEAFF. V usage is TRBV9 and J usage is TRBJ1-1; the D gene is possibly TRBD1 (6 bases). Germline V lookup: CDR1 SGDLS, CDR2 YYNGEE. The CDR3 length is 15 residues. The V and J ends lost 4 bases and 4 bases respectively, with 17 bases between them. The variable domain in full, completed from reference TRBV9 and TRBJ1-1, reads DSGVTQTPKHLITATGQRVTLRCSPRSGDLSVYWYQQSLDQGLQFLIQYYNGEERAKGNILERFSAQQFPDLHSELNLSSLELGDSALYFCASSPRQGWGTEAFFGQGTRLTVV.

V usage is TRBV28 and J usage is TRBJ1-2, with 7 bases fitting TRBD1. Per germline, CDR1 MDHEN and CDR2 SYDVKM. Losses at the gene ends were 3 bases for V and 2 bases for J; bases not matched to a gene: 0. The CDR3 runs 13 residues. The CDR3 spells CASSLGQNYGYTF. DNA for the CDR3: TGTGCCAGCAGTTTGGGACAGAACTATGGCTACACCTTC.

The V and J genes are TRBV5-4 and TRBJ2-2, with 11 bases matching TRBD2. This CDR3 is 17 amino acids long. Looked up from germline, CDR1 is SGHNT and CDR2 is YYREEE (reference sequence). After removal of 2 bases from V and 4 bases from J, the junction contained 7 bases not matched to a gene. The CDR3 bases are TGTGCCAGCAGCTTCACGCTAGCGGGGGGTATCACCGGGGAGCTGTTTTTT. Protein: CASSFTLAGGITGELFF.

CDR3 DNA sequence: TGTGCCAGCAGCTTATGGGTGGCTAGCGGGGGTGACTTCACCGGGGAGCTGTTTTTT. It translates to CASSLWVASGGDFTGELFF. The rearrangement links TRBV7-9 to TRBJ2-2; TRBD2 agrees at 10 bases. Germline CDR1 reads SEHNR; CDR2 reads FQNEAQ (reference sequence). This CDR3 has 19 amino acids. V was clipped by 2 bases and J by 4 bases; unmatched bases: 13.

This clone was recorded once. The chain's CDR3 is CASGSSGANVLTF. The CDR3 DNA sequence: TGTGCCAGCGGCAGTTCTGGGGCCAACGTCCTGACTTTC. The chain joins TRBV2 to TRBJ2-6; D is undetermined. The germline V and J ends were trimmed by 8 bases and 1 base, with 6 bases remaining between them. This CDR3 region has 13 residues. Germline V gene data show CDR1 as SNHLY and CDR2 as FYNNEI. The variable domain in full, with the rest retrieved from reference TRBV2 and TRBJ2-6, is EPEVTQTPSHQVTQMGQEVILRCVPISNHLYFYWYRQILGQKVEFLVSFYNNEISEKSEIFDDQFSVERPDGSNFTLKIRSTKLEDSAMYFCASGSSGANVLTFGAGSRLTVL.

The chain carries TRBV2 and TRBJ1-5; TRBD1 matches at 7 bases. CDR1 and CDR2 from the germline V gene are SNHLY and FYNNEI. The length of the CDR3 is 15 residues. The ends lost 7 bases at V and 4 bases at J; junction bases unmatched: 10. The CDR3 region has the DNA TGTGCCAGCATGGCAGGGGGGACCACTAATCAGCCCCAGCATTTT. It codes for CASMAGGTTNQPQHF.

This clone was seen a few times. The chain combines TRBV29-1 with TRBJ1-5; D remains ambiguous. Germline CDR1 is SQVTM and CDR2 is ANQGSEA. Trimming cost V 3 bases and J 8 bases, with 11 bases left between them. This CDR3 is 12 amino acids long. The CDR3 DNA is TGCAGCGTTGAGTCCTCCGGGGAGCCCCAGCATTTT. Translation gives CSVESSGEPQHF.